This TCR beta chain was found in a study of CD8+CD57+ T cells in acquired aplastic anemia. The CDR3 length is 11 residues. CDR1 and CDR2 from the germline V gene are SGHDN and FVKESK. V shed 4 bases and J shed 6 bases, with 7 bases lying between them. This clonotype appeared many times. Genomic DNA served as template for TCR beta VDJ and CDR3 profiling. TCRdb independently ran MiXCR on the reads; one entry per CDR3 protein. The sample contains about 180,000 distinct CDR3 sequences, roughly half of which appear only once. This chain links TRBV14 with TRBJ2-7; tentative D call: TRBD2 (5 bases). The sequenced sample consisted of sorted CD4+, CD8+, or CD8+CD57+ T cells (not recorded which) from PBMCs. The source is a human donor in good health. In nucleotides, the CDR3 is TGTGCCAGCAGCCTAGCGAGCGAGCAGTACTTC. Amino acid sequence: CASSLASEQYF.